This is a list of T cell receptor beta chains from one sample in a study of OX40 agonist ivuxolimab in advanced cancers. Sequenced by immunoSEQ multiplex PCR; TCRdb stores in-frame clones only, minus some. Among 60,000 to 85,000 clones listed, 65% to 90% were seen once. This specimen consisted of CD4+ or CD8+ T cells sorted from blood, obtained in a trial of the OX40 agonist ivuxolimab. Receptor source: an adult with an advanced solid tumor such as melanoma, head and neck, liver or kidney cancer. Each CDR3 is given with its conserved first and last residue. Fields, in order: V gene, D gene, J gene, clone size, CDR3 length, CDR3 protein, CDR3 DNA. The D gene is left open where the match is weak. Size is omitted from some rows. Given values are once, few, many or a class for expanded clones.

TRBV30,TRBD2,TRBJ2-1,few,16,CAWSVGTSGGLNEQFF,TGTGCCTGGAGTGTGGGGACTAGCGGGGGCTTAAATGAGCAGTTCTTC
TRBV7-2,NA,TRBJ1-3,NA,18,CASSFHHSRTASGNTIYF,TGTGCCAGCAGCTTTCACCACTCTCGGACAGCCTCTGGAAACACCATATATTTT
TRBV11-3,NA,TRBJ2-3,NA,13,CASSSEQSGTQYF,TGTGCCAGCAGCTCGGAACAGAGCGGTACGCAGTATTTT
TRBV5-3,NA,TRBJ2-2,NA,18,CARSSTQGKWSNTGELFF,TGTGCCAGAAGCTCAACTCAGGGTAAGTGGTCTAACACCGGGGAGCTGTTTTTT
TRBV19,TRBD1,TRBJ1-1,NA,14,CASSATGVNTEAFF,TGTGCCAGTAGTGCGACAGGGGTGAACACTGAAGCTTTCTTT
TRBV1,NA,TRBJ2-3,NA,18,CTSSQGSATETSTDTQYF,TGCACCAGCAGCCAGGGCTCCGCGACCGAGACAAGCACAGATACGCAGTATTTT
TRBV6-5,NA,TRBJ1-2,NA,15,CASSYSTETIYGYTF,TGTGCCAGCAGTTACTCTACGGAAACCATCTATGGCTACACCTTC
TRBV27,TRBD1,TRBJ2-3,few,15,CASSSRQGGGDTQYF,TGTGCCAGCAGTTCCCGACAGGGCGGAGGAGATACGCAGTATTTT
TRBV6-5,TRBD1,TRBJ2-1,medium-sized,13,CASSGDRVNEQFF,TGTGCCAGCAGTGGGGACAGGGTTAATGAGCAGTTCTTC
TRBV11-2,TRBD1,TRBJ1-2,once,14,CASSSQQGKGGYTF,TGTGCCAGCAGCTCCCAACAGGGGAAAGGTGGCTACACCTTC
TRBV28,NA,TRBJ2-2,NA,16,CASSLGTGKGTGELFF,TGTGCCAGCAGTTTAGGAACAGGGAAGGGGACCGGGGAGCTGTTTTTT
TRBV6-1,TRBD1,TRBJ2-7,NA,14,CASKQGQGTYEQYF,TGTGCCAGCAAGCAGGGACAGGGGACCTACGAGCAGTACTTC
TRBV21-1,NA,TRBJ1-2,once,14,CASSEGRQCYGYTF,TGTGCCAGCAGCGAGGGCAGGCAATGCTATGGCTACACCTTC
TRBV5-1,NA,TRBJ2-1,NA,14,CASSLGAAGNEQFF,TGCGCCAGCAGCTTGGGGGCAGCGGGCAATGAGCAGTTCTTC
TRBV6-5,NA,TRBJ2-7,NA,15,CASSYSYGETYEQYF,TGTGCCAGCAGTTACTCGTACGGGGAAACCTACGAGCAGTACTTC
TRBV5-1,NA,TRBJ2-7,few,13,CASSLNQGREQYF,TGCGCCAGCAGCTTGAACCAGGGTAGGGAGCAGTACTTC
TRBV28,NA,TRBJ2-5,NA,12,CASSLLKETQYF,TGTGCCAGCAGTTTATTGAAAGAGACCCAGTACTTC
TRBV5-8,TRBD2,TRBJ2-5,NA,17,CASSLVLLAGGRETQYF,TGTGCCAGCAGCTTGGTACTACTAGCGGGGGGGCGAGAGACCCAGTACTTC
TRBV30,NA,TRBJ1-5,NA,13,CAWSVGGSGPQHF,TGTGCCTGGAGTGTCGGGGGGTCGGGGCCCCAGCATTTT
TRBV10-2,NA,TRBJ2-7,NA,14,CASSEQGPTYEQYF,TGCGCCAGCAGTGAGCAGGGGCCTACCTACGAGCAGTACTTC
TRBV7-9,TRBD2,TRBJ2-2,few,16,CASSFVSGGAPGELFF,TGTGCCAGCAGCTTCGTCAGCGGGGGGGCCCCCGGGGAGCTGTTTTTT
TRBV29-1,TRBD1,TRBJ1-2,NA,12,CSVGIGGDGYTF,TGCAGCGTTGGTATAGGGGGCGATGGCTACACCTTC
TRBV19,TRBD1,TRBJ1-1,NA,17,CASSKRTGRSPNTEAFF,TGTGCCAGTAGTAAGAGGACAGGGAGGAGTCCGAACACTGAAGCTTTCTTT
TRBV27,TRBD1,TRBJ1-6,NA,17,CASSLNPGTGVDSPLHF,TGTGCCAGCAGTTTAAATCCGGGGACAGGGGTCGATTCACCCCTCCACTTT
TRBV29-1,TRBD1,TRBJ1-2,NA,12,CSVATGLYGYTF,TGCAGCGTTGCGACAGGGCTCTATGGCTACACCTTC
TRBV4-1,TRBD1,TRBJ2-7,NA,16,CASSQGWTGTVGEQYF,TGCGCCAGCAGCCAAGGATGGACCGGGACAGTGGGCGAGCAGTACTTC
TRBV7-8,TRBD2,TRBJ2-3,NA,16,CASSLLAGEATDTQYF,TGTGCCAGCAGCTTGCTAGCGGGGGAAGCCACAGATACGCAGTATTTT
TRBV11-3,NA,TRBJ1-6,NA,13,CASSLDHGGPLHF,TGTGCCAGCAGCTTAGATCATGGAGGACCCCTCCACTTT
TRBV9,NA,TRBJ1-2,NA,15,CASSVEWGKGYGYTF,TGTGCCAGCAGCGTAGAATGGGGGAAGGGCTATGGCTACACCTTC
TRBV6-5,TRBD2,TRBJ2-7,once,15,CASSYSSGTSYEQYF,TGTGCCAGCAGTTACTCTAGCGGGACCTCCTACGAGCAGTACTTC
TRBV11-3,NA,TRBJ2-3,NA,16,CASSHKSGTAMDTQYF,TGTGCCAGCAGCCACAAATCGGGAACAGCGATGGATACGCAGTATTTT
TRBV7-2,TRBD1,TRBJ2-1,once,15,CASSARGRALNEQFF,TGTGCCAGCAGCGCCAGGGGGCGAGCACTGAATGAGCAGTTCTTC
TRBV18,NA,TRBJ1-2,NA,16,CASSPGASGASYGYTF,TGTGCCAGCTCGCCCGGGGCGTCCGGGGCGAGCTATGGCTACACCTTC
TRBV7-9,TRBD1,TRBJ1-5,NA,15,CASSLTTGGSQPQHF,TGTGCCAGCAGCTTAACGACAGGGGGCTCTCAGCCCCAGCATTTT
TRBV7-2,NA,TRBJ2-7,NA,13,CASSLGGHYEQYF,TGTGCCAGCAGCTTAGGGGGCCACTACGAGCAGTACTTC
TRBV27,TRBD1,TRBJ2-7,NA,15,CASSFGRDRGYEQYF,TGTGCCAGCAGTTTTGGCCGGGACAGGGGTTACGAGCAGTACTTC
TRBV5-6,TRBD2,TRBJ2-1,NA,16,CASSFAGGNSYNEQFF,TGTGCCAGCAGCTTTGCGGGGGGAAACTCCTACAATGAGCAGTTCTTC
TRBV6-5,NA,TRBJ2-7,NA,14,CASSYTQSSYEQYF,TGTGCCAGCAGTTACACGCAATCCTCCTACGAGCAGTACTTC
TRBV6-1,NA,TRBJ1-1,NA,13,CASSEMRAAEAFF,TGTGCCAGCAGTGAAATGAGGGCTGCGGAGGCTTTCTTT
TRBV28,NA,TRBJ2-7,NA,13,CASSWVGTYEQYF,TGTGCCAGCAGTTGGGTCGGCACCTACGAGCAGTACTTC
TRBV11-3,NA,TRBJ1-6,NA,16,CASSQWGGGDNSPLHF,TGTGCCAGCAGCCAGTGGGGAGGGGGGGATAATTCACCCCTCCACTTT
TRBV21-1,NA,TRBJ2-3,NA,16,CASSKARQGGADTQYF,TGTGCCAGCAGCAAAGCGAGACAGGGGGGCGCAGATACGCAGTATTTT
TRBV5-1,TRBD1,TRBJ1-1,NA,17,CASSHGAGGNLNTEAFF,TGCGCCAGCAGCCACGGGGCAGGGGGCAACTTGAACACTGAAGCTTTCTTT
TRBV28,NA,TRBJ2-5,NA,15,CASSFRRLFQETQYF,TGTGCCAGCAGTTTTCGGCGTCTATTCCAAGAGACCCAGTACTTC
TRBV10-1,TRBD1,TRBJ1-2,NA,16,CASRRWGQYNPYGYTF,TGCGCCAGCAGGCGGTGGGGACAGTATAATCCGTATGGCTACACCTTC